Listed here are 16 T cell receptor beta chains from one sample, sequenced in a study of blood T cell repertoires in COVID-19. Profiling relied on immunoSEQ multiplex PCR, and the TCRdb table lists in-frame clones only, not all of them. This sample has under 300,000 clones, with approximately 89% found just once. The sequencing input was peripheral blood. The receptors come from a woman between 40 and 55 years old who had recovered from COVID-19.

The V gene is TRBV4-3, the J gene TRBJ2-3; TRBD2 aligns across 11 bases. The J segment lost 4 bases and the V segment lost 6 bases, leaving 6 bases of the junction unmatched. The CDR3 totals 15 residues. Per the germline V gene, CDR1 is LGHNA and CDR2 is YSLEER. The CDR3 DNA reads as TGCGCCAGCAGGCTAGCGGGAGGCGGGGCAGATACGCAGTATTTT. Protein product: CASRLAGGGADTQYF.

J is TRBJ2-3 and V is TRBV7-2; perhaps TRBD2 as D (6 bases). This CDR3 is built from 16 residues. V was shortened by 3 bases and J by 0 bases, with 13 bases between the two germline ends. Germline lookup yields CDR1 SGHTA and CDR2 FQGNSA. The CDR3 here is CASSFPLAESTDTQYF. The DNA of the CDR3 is TGTGCCAGCAGCTTCCCTTTAGCGGAAAGCACAGATACGCAGTATTTT.

The CDR3 region has the DNA TGTGCCTGGAGTGTCAGGGGCGATGAGCAGTTCTTC. It is translated as CAWSVRGDEQFF. The V call is TRBV30, the J call TRBJ2-1, with D tentatively TRBD1 (6 bases). The germline V gene has CDR1 GTSNPN and CDR2 SVGIG (reference sequence). V was pared by 0 bases and J by 8 bases, with 8 bases between. CDR3 size: 12 residues.

This chain links TRBV3-1 (or the pseudogene TRBV3-2) with TRBJ2-1; possibly TRBD2 for D (7 bases). CDR1 LGHDT and CDR2 YNNKEL come from the germline V gene (reference sequence). The CDR3 runs 17 residues. V gave up 2 bases and J gave up 3 bases, with 17 bases separating them. Here the CDR3 DNA reads TGTGCCAGCAGCCAATCCGGGCGGGGGCGAAACTACAATGAGCAGTTCTTC. Translation gives CASSQSGRGRNYNEQFF.

This rearrangement joins TRBV19 to TRBJ2-1; 7 bases align to TRBD1. CDR1 is LNHDA and CDR2 is SQIVND in the germline V gene (reference sequence). V was clipped by 3 bases and J by 9 bases; unmatched bases: 11. The CDR3 loop spans 15 amino acids. CDR3 DNA: TGTGCCAGTAGTATGGGGGACAGTCGGGGTGCTGAGCAGTTCTTC. Its translation is CASSMGDSRGAEQFF.

V gene TRBV5-8 combines with J gene TRBJ1-5; TRBD1 agrees at 9 bases. From germline, CDR1 is SGHTS and CDR2 YDEGEE. This CDR3 region has 16 residues. V dropped 4 bases and J dropped 6; count of bases not matched to a gene: 11. The CDR3 sequence: CASSPSWGQGSQPQHF. The CDR3 DNA follows: TGTGCCAGCAGCCCATCCTGGGGACAGGGATCTCAGCCCCAGCATTTT. Supplemented by reference TRBV5-8 and TRBJ1-5, the full variable domain reads EAGVTQSPTHLIKTRGQQATLRCSPISGHTSVYWYQQALGLGLQFLLWYDEGEERNRGNFPPRFSGRQFPNYSSELNVNALELEDSALYLCASSPSWGQGSQPQHFGDGTRLSIL.

The chain has TRBV6-5 and TRBJ1-6; the D gene is possibly TRBD1 (5 bases). V lost 6 bases to trimming and J lost 4 bases, with 10 bases between them. The germline CDR1 and CDR2 sequences are MNHEY and SVGAGI. This CDR3 comprises 14 residues. Here the CDR3 DNA reads TGTGCCAGCAGCCAAGGGGTATATAATTCACCCCTCCACTTT. Its protein product is CASSQGVYNSPLHF.

The DNA of the CDR3 is TGTGCCAGCAGTTTCGACGGGAGCTCTGGAAACACCATATATTTT. This gives the protein CASSFDGSSGNTIYF. The chain employs TRBV28 and TRBJ1-3; D remains unclear. CDR3 length: 15 amino acids. V lost 3 bases, J lost 0 bases, and 9 bases lay in between. Germline V lookup: CDR1 MDHEN, CDR2 SYDVKM. The full variable domain, its missing parts supplied by reference TRBV28 and TRBJ1-3, is DVKVTQSSRYLVKRTGEKVFLECVQDMDHENMFWYRQDPGLGLRLIYFSYDVKMKEKGDIPEGYSVSREKKERFSLILESASTNQTSMYLCASSFDGSSGNTIYFGEGSWLTVV.

The count of this clone is one. The chain has TRBV2 and TRBJ2-7, with D uncertain. The V end lost 7 bases, the J end lost 1 base, and 11 bases lay between the germline ends. This CDR3 has 13 amino acids. Germline V gene sequence: CDR1 SNHLY, CDR2 FYNNEI. The CDR3 here is CASKQTPSYEQYV. CDR3 nucleotide sequence: TGTGCCAGCAAACAGACCCCATCCTACGAGCAGTACGTC.

V gene TRBV18 combines with J gene TRBJ2-5; tentatively, D is TRBD1 (5 bases). This CDR3 region has 16 residues. Germline CDR1 is KGHSH and CDR2 is LQKENI. Trimming removed 3 bases from V and 0 bases from J, with 14 bases in between. The CDR3 DNA reads TGTGCCAGCTCACCTGACCTGGGGCAGAACCAAGAGACCCAGTACTTC. Translated: CASSPDLGQNQETQYF.

The rearrangement joins TRBV5-1 to TRBJ2-1, with TRBD1 identical over 11 bases. The CDR3 covers 16 residues. The germline CDR1 and CDR2 sequences are SGHRS and YFSETQ. The trim removed 2 bases at V and 5 bases at J, leaving 6 bases unmatched. CDR3 DNA sequence: TGCGCCAGCAGCTTAATTTGGACAGGGGGCGACAATGAGCAGTTCTTC. It yields the protein CASSLIWTGGDNEQFF.

This clone was detected once. This chain uses TRBV29-1 with TRBJ1-6; D unresolved. Between the trimmed V and J ends, which lost 5 bases and 0 bases, there was a span of 5 bases. Germline assignment: CDR1 SQVTM and CDR2 ANQGSEA. This CDR3 spans 13 amino acids. The CDR3 region has the DNA TGCAGCGTTTCTAGCTCCTATAATTCACCCCTCCACTTT. Encoded protein: CSVSSSYNSPLHF.

The gene calls are TRBV4-1 and TRBJ2-3; TRBD2 might be the D (5 bases). The CDR3 length is 14 residues. V was shortened by 2 bases and J by 6 bases, with 12 bases between the two germline ends. Per the germline V gene, CDR1 is MGHRA and CDR2 is YSYEKL. The CDR3: CASSQRADADTQYF. The CDR3 nucleotides read TGCGCCAGCAGCCAACGAGCGGACGCCGATACGCAGTATTTT.

This rearrangement joins TRBV7-2 to TRBJ2-1; the D gene is possibly TRBD2 (5 bases). Trimming cost V 4 bases and J 10 bases, with 14 bases left between them. The germline gives CDR1 SGHTA, CDR2 FQGNSA. The CDR3 covers 13 residues. CDR3: CASSSSRNQEQFF. CDR3 nucleotides: TGTGCCAGCAGCTCTAGCCGGAATCAGGAGCAGTTCTTC.

The chain carries TRBV7-9 and TRBJ2-7; 11 bases fit TRBD2. This CDR3 has 13 residues. With 6 bases clipped from V and 7 bases from J, the junction kept 5 bases outside the gene matches. The germline gives CDR1 SEHNR, CDR2 FQNEAQ (reference sequence). The CDR3 bases are TGTGCCAGCAGTCTAGCGGGGGGCCTTGAGCAGTACTTC. This codes for CASSLAGGLEQYF.

The chain combines TRBV24-1 with TRBJ2-3; 9 nucleotides agree with TRBD2. This CDR3 has 16 residues. Unmatched junction bases numbered 5, after V lost 2 bases and J lost 3 bases. Germline CDR1 is KGHDR and CDR2 is SFDVKD. CDR3: CATSDWGTSGTDTQYF. The CDR3 region has the DNA TGTGCCACCAGTGATTGGGGTACTAGCGGGACAGATACGCAGTATTTT.